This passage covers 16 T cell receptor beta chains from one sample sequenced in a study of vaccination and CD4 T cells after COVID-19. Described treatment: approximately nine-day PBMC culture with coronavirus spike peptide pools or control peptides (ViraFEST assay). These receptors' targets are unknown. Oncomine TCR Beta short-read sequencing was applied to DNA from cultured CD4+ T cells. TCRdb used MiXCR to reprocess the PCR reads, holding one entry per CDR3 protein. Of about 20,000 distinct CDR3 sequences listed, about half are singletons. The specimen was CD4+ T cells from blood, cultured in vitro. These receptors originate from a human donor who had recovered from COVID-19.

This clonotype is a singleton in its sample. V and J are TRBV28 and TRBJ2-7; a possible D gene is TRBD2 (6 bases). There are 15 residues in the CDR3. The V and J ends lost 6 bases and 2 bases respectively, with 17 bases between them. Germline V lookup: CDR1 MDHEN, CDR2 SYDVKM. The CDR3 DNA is TGTGCCAGCAGGTCCCCCGGGACTCTCCCCTACGAGCAGTACTTC. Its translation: CASRSPGTLPYEQYF.

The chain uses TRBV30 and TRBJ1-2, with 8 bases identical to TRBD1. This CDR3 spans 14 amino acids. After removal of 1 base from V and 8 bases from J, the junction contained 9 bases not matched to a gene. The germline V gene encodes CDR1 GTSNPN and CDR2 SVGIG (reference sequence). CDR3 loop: CAWSAIRRGPGYTF. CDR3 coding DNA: TGTGCCTGGAGTGCGATCCGCAGGGGGCCGGGCTACACCTTC.

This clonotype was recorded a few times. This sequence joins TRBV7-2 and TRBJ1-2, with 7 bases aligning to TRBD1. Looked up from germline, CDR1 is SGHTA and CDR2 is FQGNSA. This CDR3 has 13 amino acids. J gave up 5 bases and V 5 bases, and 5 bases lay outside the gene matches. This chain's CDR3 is CASSPDRYYGYTF. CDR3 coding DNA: TGTGCCAGCAGCCCGGACAGGTATTATGGCTACACCTTC.

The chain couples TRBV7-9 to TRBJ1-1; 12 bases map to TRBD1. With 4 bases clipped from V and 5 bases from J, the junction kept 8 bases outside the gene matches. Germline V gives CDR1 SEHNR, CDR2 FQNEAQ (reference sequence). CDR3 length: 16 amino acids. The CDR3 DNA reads TGTGCCAGCAGCTATCCCGGGACAGGGGGCCGGACTGAAGCTTTCTTT. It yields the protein CASSYPGTGGRTEAFF.

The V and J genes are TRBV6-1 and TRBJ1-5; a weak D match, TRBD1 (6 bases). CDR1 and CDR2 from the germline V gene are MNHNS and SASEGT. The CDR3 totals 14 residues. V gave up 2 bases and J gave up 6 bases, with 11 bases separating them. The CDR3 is CASSEMSGAQPQHF. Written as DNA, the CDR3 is TGTGCCAGCAGTGAAATGTCAGGGGCTCAGCCCCAGCATTTT.

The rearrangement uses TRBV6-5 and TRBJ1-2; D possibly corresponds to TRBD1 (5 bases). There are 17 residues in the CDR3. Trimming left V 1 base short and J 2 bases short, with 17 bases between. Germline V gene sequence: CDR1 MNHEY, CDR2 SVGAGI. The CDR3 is CASSYLTTGTANYGYTF. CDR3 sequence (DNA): TGTGCCAGCAGTTACTTAACTACCGGGACCGCGAACTATGGCTACACCTTC.

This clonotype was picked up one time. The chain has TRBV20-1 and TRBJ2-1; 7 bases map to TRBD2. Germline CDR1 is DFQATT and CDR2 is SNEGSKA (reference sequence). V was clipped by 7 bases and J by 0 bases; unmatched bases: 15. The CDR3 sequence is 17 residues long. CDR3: CSGLPGLLGPSYNEQFF. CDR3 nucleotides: TGCAGTGGATTACCGGGACTACTGGGTCCCTCCTACAATGAGCAGTTCTTC.

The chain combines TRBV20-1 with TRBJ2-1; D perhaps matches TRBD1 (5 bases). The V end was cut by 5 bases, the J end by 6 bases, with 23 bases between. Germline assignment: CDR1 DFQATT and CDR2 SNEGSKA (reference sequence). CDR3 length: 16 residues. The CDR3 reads CSAAGGATLQPNEQFF. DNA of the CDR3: TGCAGTGCTGCTGGTGGGGCGACTCTACAACCCAATGAGCAGTTCTTC.

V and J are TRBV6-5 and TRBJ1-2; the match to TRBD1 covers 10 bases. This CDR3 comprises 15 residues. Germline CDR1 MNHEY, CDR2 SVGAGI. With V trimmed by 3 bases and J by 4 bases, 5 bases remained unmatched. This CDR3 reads CASSYLTGGSYGYTF. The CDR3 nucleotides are TGTGCCAGCAGTTATTTGACAGGGGGCAGCTATGGCTACACCTTC.

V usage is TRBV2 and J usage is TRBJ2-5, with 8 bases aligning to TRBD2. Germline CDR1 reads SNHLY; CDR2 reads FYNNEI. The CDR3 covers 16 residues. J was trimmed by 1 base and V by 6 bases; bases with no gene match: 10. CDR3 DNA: TGTGCCAGCAGACGTACGGGACTAGTCTTCCAAGAGACCCAGTACTTC. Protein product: CASRRTGLVFQETQYF.

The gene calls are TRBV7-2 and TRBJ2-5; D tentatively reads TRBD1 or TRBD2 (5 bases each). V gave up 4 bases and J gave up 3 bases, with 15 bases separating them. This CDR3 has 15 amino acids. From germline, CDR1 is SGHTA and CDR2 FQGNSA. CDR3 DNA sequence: TGTGCCAGCAGCTGGGCCGGGACGGTGGAAGAGACCCAGTACTTC. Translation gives CASSWAGTVEETQYF.

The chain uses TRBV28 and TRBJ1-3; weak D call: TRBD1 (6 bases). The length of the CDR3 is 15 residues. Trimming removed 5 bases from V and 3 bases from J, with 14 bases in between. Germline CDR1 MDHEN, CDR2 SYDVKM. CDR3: CASSRGGPSGNTIYF. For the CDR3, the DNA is TGTGCCAGCAGTAGGGGGGGGCCGAGTGGAAACACCATATATTTT.

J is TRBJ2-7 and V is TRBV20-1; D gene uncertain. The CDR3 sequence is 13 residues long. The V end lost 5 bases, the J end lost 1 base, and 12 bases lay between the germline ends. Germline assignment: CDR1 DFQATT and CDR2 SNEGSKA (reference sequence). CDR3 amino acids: CSAYHTSSYEQYF. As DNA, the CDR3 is TGCAGTGCTTACCACACATCTTCCTACGAGCAGTACTTC.

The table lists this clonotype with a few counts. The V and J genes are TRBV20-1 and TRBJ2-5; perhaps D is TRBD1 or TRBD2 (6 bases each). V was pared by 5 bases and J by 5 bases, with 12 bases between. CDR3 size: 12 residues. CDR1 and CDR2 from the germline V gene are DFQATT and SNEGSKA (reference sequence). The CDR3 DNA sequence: TGCAGTGCTGAACTCGGGGGCGAGACCCAGTACTTC. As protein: CSAELGGETQYF.

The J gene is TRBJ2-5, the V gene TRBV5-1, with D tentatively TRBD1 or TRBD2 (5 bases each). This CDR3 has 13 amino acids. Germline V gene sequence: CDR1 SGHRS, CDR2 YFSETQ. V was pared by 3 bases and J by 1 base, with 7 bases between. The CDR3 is CASSSGAQETQYF. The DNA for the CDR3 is TGCGCCAGCAGCTCCGGGGCCCAAGAGACCCAGTACTTC.

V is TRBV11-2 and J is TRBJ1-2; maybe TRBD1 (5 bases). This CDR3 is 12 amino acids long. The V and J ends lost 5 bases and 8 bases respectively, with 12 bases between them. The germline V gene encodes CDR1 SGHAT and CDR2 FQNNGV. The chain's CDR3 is CASSPTVRGYTF. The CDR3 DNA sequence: TGTGCCAGCAGCCCGACAGTAAGAGGCTACACCTTC.